This T cell receptor (beta chain) was sequenced during a study of blood T cell repertoires in COVID-19 (dated by TCRdb to 2020 to 2022). About the investigation overall: Collaborator samples came from the United States, Italy and Spain and covered acute and convalescent phases of COVID-19. Where available, HLA class I and class II types were obtained from metadata supplied by the sample provider rather than from assay-based typing. Deeply sampled blood TCRbeta repertoires from subjects exposed to, actively infected with, or recovered from COVID-19 were included in the dataset. The samples were drawn from the first 160 participants of the ongoing ImmuneRACE study and from more than 1,000 subjects provided by 6 global collaborators. The repertoires were made available in a free public database intended to serve as a resource for research on the immune response to SARS-CoV-2. The sample metadata nearly always contained a de-identified subject ID, COVID-19 status, age in years and sex. The material from the prospective study consisted of cDNA or gDNA derived from T cells, B-cell-depleted T cells, or PBMCs. General findings and caveats noted by the study authors: The amount of clinical and demographic metadata varied by source and participant and was provided uncurated.

Samples from volunteer blood donors who had recovered from COVID-19 were contributed by a second Seattle source. Each collaborating institution followed its own protocols to collect whole blood in K2EDTA tubes. For TCRbeta analysis, collaborators shipped samples as frozen whole blood, isolated PBMCs, or DNA extracted from either of those sample types. Details on this clone: No cognate antigen has been identified for it. Base qualities are not at hand, and no much larger clone is one base apart.

The immunoSEQ Assay, a bias-controlled multiplex PCR, was used to amplify TCRbeta CDR3 regions from genomic DNA. The study's own analysis went as follows. Within the assay, amplification of reference gene primers was used to estimate how many nucleated cells each sample contained. Sequence reads were collapsed and filtered to measure the absolute abundance of every unique TCRbeta CDR3 rearrangement. For each sample, productive Simpson clonality was calculated as the square root of Simpson's diversity index across productive rearrangements. What TCRdb holds here is the immuneACCESS table cut down to in-frame rearrangements. Part of the clones is not present; checked against another copy, under half of the missing clones reflect an unresolved V gene, and the others are unexplained. V, J and clone size reflect that table, while D and trimming were determined from the DNA. The sample has about 220,000 clones on record, roughly 85% of them singletons. Together, the top ten hold around 2.9% of the sample.

From a lookup of the germline V gene (reference sequence), CDR1 and CDR2 are SEHNR and FQNEAQ. The CDR3 goes from the cysteine to the phenylalanine over 15 residues. Only the CDR3 DNA stays, 45 bases, in frame from base 1. V and J are trimmed by 5 bases and 5 bases, and the gene matches miss 6 bases of the junction. The rearranged chain carries TRBV7-9 and TRBJ2-7; 13 junctional bases match TRBD2. The sequence was collected from a man aged 50 to 60 who had recovered from COVID-19. Input material: peripheral blood. The CDR3 region has the sequence CASSLTSGRADEQYF. The DNA sequence is as follows: TGTGCCAGCAGCCTCACTAGCGGGAGGGCCGACGAGCAGTACTTC.